This TCR beta chain was identified during a study of monozygotic twins with inflammatory bowel disease. For each CDR3 protein, TCRdb gives one entry from its re-call of the 5' RACE reads, without DNA. Its listing shows some 440,000 distinct CDR3 sequences. Concerning this clonotype itself: Its matching antigen is unknown.

Broader study findings: TCRbeta inverse Simpson diversity was decreased in IBD patients versus healthy co-twins.

This sequence originates from a human donor with ulcerative colitis or Crohn's disease, or a healthy co-twin of an affected twin (not recorded which). The sample consisted of blood.

CDR3 loop: CSARVGGSTDTQYF. The V call is TRBV20-1, the J call TRBJ2-3; TCRdb proposes TRBD1, but this gene call is untestable without DNA. This CDR3 comprises 14 residues. Germline V gene data show CDR1 as DFQATT and CDR2 as SNEGSKA (reference sequence).